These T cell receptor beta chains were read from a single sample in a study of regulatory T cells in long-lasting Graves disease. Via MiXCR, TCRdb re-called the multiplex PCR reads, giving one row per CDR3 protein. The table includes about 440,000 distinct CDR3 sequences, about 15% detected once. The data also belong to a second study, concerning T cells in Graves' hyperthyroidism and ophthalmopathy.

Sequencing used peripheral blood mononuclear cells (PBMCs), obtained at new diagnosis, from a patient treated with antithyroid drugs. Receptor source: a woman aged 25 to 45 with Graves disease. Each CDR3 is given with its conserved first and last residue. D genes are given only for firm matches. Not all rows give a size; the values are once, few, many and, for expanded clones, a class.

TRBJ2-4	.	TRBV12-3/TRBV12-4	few	TGTGCCAGCAGCGTTGACAGTAGGTTTGACAAAAACATTCAGTACTTC	CASSVDSRFDKNIQYF
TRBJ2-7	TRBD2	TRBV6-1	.	TGTGCCAGCACTATAGGGACTAGCGGGAAGGACGAGCAGTACTTC	CASTIGTSGKDEQYF
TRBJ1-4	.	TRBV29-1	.	TGCAGCGTTGGGGGGGCAGAAAAACTGTTTTTT	CSVGGAEKLFF
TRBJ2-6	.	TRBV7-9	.	TGTGCCAGCAGCTCCTCTATCACCTCTGGGGCCAACGTCCTGACTTTC	CASSSSITSGANVLTF
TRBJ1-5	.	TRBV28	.	TGTGCCAGCAGTTTTGGGGCAGGGAAGCAGCCCCAGCATTTT	CASSFGAGKQPQHF
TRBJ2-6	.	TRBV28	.	TGTGCCAGCCTAGACGGAGGAACTGGGGCCAACGTCCTGACTTTC	CASLDGGTGANVLTF
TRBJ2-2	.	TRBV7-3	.	TGTGCCAGCAGCTTAACTCCGCGCCGGGATAGCACCGGGGAGCTGTTTTTT	CASSLTPRRDSTGELFF
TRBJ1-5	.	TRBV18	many	TGTGCCAGCCACGCGCAGGGGTCTCAGCCCCAGCATTTT	CASHAQGSQPQHF
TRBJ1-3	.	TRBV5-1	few	TGCGCCAGCAGCTTGGACCGGCCAGAGGGTTCAAACACCATATATTTT	CASSLDRPEGSNTIYF
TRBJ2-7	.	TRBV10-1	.	TGCGCCAGCAGCGGCCCAGGGTCACCCCTAACAGGTTCCTACTACGAGCAGTACTTC	CASSGPGSPLTGSYYEQYF
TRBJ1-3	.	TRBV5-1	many	TGCGCCAGCAGCTTGAAGGGCCCAGGAGGAAACACCATATATTTT	CASSLKGPGGNTIYF
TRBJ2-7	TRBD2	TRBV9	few	TGTGCCAGCAGCGTAGGCGGGAGGTTTTACGAGCAGTACTTC	CASSVGGRFYEQYF
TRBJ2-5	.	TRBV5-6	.	TGTGCCAGCCGGGGGAGCGACGAGACCCAGTACTTC	CASRGSDETQYF
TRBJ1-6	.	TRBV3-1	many	TGTGCCAGCAGCCCTGCTGGACAGCATAATTCACCCCTCCACTTT	CASSPAGQHNSPLHF
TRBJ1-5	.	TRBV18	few	TGTGCCAGCTCAAGGGCGACCGGGATGAATCAGCCCCAGCATTTT	CASSRATGMNQPQHF
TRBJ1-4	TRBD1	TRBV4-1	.	TGCGCCAGCAGCTTGCGGACAGGGGATAATGAAAAACTGTTTTTT	CASSLRTGDNEKLFF
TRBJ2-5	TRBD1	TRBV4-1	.	TGCGCCAGCAGACGACAGGGATTCCAAGAGACCCAGTACTTC	CASRRQGFQETQYF
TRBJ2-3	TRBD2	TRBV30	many	TGTGCCTGGAGTGGAAGGCGGGGGAGAATAGACACAGATACGCAGTATTTT	CAWSGRRGRIDTDTQYF
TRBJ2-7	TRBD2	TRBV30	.	TGTGCCAGTAGTAGACCTAGCGGGAGCGCGGGAGAGCAGTACTTC	CASSRPSGSAGEQYF
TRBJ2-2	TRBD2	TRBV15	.	TGTGCCACCAGCAGAGGCGGGGGAGCGGGAGGGATCGCCGGGGAGCTGTTTTTT	CATSRGGGAGGIAGELFF
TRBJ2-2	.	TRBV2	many	TGTGCCAGCCTCGCAGGGTACTACACCGGGGAGCTGTTTTTT	CASLAGYYTGELFF
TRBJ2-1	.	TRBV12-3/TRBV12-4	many	TGTGCCAGCAGACAGCTCAGGGTAATTGGCGGCAATGAGCAGTTCTTC	CASRQLRVIGGNEQFF